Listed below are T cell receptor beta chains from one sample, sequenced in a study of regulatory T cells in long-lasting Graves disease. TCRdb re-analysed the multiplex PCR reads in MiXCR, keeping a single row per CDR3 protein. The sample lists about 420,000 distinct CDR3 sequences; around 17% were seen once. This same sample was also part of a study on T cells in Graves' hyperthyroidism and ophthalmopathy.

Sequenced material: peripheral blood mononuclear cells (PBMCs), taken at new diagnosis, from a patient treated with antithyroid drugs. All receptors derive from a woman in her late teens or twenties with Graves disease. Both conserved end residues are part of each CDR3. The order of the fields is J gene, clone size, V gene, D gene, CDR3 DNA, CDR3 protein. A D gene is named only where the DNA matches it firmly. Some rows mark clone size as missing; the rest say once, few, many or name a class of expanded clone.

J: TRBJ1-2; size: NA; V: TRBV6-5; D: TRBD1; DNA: TGTGCCAGCAGTTACCTCCGGGACAGGATCTATGGCTACACCTTC; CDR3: CASSYLRDRIYGYTF
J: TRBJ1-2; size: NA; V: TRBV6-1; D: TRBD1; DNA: TGTGCCAGCAGTAGCGACGGGACAGGGAAATTGTATGGCTACACCTTC; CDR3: CASSSDGTGKLYGYTF
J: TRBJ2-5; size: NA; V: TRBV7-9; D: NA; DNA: TGTGCCAGCCAGAGTTACCAAGAGACCCAGTACTTC; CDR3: CASQSYQETQYF
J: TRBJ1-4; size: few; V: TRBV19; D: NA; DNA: TGTGCCAGTAGTATGCAGGCCGGGGGACTCGGTAATGAAAAACTGTTTTTT; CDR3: CASSMQAGGLGNEKLFF
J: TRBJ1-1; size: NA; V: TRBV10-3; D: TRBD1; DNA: TGTGCCACCTTGACAGGGGCTAACACTGAAGCTTTCTTT; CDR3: CATLTGANTEAFF
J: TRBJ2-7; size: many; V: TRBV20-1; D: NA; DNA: TGCAGTGCGTCTGACAGGGGGCACCTAGCGGGACCTGGGGGTGAGCAGTACTTC; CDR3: CSASDRGHLAGPGGEQYF
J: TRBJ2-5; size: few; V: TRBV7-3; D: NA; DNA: TGTGCCAGCAGCGTCAACGGTGCTCAAGAGACCCAGTACTTC; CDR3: CASSVNGAQETQYF
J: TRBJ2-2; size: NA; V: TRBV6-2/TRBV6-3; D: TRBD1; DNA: TGTGCCAGCAGTTATCGACAGGGGGATACGAACACCGGGGAGCTGTTTTTT; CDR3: CASSYRQGDTNTGELFF
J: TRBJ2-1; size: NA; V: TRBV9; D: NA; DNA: TGTGCCAGCAGCGTAGAAGGAGCAGGCGGTGAGCAGTTCTTC; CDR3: CASSVEGAGGEQFF
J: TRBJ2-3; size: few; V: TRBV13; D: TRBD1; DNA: TGTGCCAGCAGCTTACGACAGGGTCTAAGCACAGATACGCAGTATTTT; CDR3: CASSLRQGLSTDTQYF
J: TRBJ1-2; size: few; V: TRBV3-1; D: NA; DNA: TGTGCCAGCAGCCTCGGACGGAGAGGGGGCTACACCTTC; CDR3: CASSLGRRGGYTF
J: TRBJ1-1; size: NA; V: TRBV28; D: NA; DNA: TGTGCCAGCACAACACGGAACACTGAAGCTTTCTTT; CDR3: CASTTRNTEAFF
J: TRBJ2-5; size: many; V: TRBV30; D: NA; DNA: TGTGCCTGGAGTCATCACGACAGGATCCAAGAGACCCAGTACTTC; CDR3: CAWSHHDRIQETQYF
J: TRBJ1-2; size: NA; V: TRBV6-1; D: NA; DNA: TGTGCCAGCAGGGAAACAGGGATATCGGGCTACACCTTC; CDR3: CASRETGISGYTF
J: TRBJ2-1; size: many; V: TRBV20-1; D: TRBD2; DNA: TGCAGTGCTAGAGACCTCCATCTCGCGGGAGGGCCCCTAACTTACAATGAGCAGTTCTTC; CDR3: CSARDLHLAGGPLTYNEQFF
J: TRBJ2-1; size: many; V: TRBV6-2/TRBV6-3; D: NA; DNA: TGTGCCAGCAGTTACTCTCGGGAACACGAGCAGTTCTTC; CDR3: CASSYSREHEQFF
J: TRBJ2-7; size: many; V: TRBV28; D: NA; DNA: TGTGCCAGCACCACAATGGGGGAGGGACATGGGGGCTACGAGCAGTACTTC; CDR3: CASTTMGEGHGGYEQYF
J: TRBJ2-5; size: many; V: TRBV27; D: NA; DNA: TGTGCCAGCAGTAAACGGGACGCGGAGACCCAGTACTTC; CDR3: CASSKRDAETQYF
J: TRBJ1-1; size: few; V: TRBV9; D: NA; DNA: TGTGCCAGCAGCAAACAGGGATTCGTGAACACTGAAGCTTTCTTT; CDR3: CASSKQGFVNTEAFF
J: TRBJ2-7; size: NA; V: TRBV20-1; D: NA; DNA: TGCAGTGCTAGAGGCCCCAATGGGTGGGAGTACGAGCAGTACTTC; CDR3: CSARGPNGWEYEQYF
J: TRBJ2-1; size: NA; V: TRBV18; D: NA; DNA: TGTGCCAGCTCACCACCGCAGCGGGCGCGTCCCGATGAGCAGTTCTTC; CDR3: CASSPPQRARPDEQFF
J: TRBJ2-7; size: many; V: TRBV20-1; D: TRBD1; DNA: TGCAGTGCTAGACCCGGGGACAGGGTCTACGAGCAGTACTTC; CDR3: CSARPGDRVYEQYF
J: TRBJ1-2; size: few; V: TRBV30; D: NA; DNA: TGTGCCTGGAGTGTTGGCAGAGCTAACTATGGCTACACCTTC; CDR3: CAWSVGRANYGYTF
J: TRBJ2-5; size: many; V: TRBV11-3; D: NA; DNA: TGTGCCAGCAGCGCTCTTCTGGAGTGGGAGACCCAGTACTTC; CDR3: CASSALLEWETQYF
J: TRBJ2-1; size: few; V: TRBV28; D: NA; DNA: TGTGCCAGCAGGGAGGGAGTCTACGAGCAGTTCTTC; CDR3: CASREGVYEQFF
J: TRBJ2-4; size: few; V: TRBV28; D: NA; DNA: TGTGCCAGCAGTTTTGGTAAACTAGCCAAAAACATTCAGTACTTC; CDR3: CASSFGKLAKNIQYF
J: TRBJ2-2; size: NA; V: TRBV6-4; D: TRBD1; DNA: TGTGCCAGCAGTGCTACCGGGACAGGGGACACCGGGGAGCTGTTTTTT; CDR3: CASSATGTGDTGELFF
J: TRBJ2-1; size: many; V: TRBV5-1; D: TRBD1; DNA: TGCGCCAGCAAAACGACAGGGGGATACAATGAGCAGTTCTTC; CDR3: CASKTTGGYNEQFF
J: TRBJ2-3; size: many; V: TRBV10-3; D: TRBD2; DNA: TGTGCCATCAAAGTAGCGGGAGGGTCCCCCGATACGCAGTATTTT; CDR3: CAIKVAGGSPDTQYF
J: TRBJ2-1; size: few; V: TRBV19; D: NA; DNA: TGTGCCAGTAGTATGGGGGACTCCTACAATGAGCAGTTCTTC; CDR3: CASSMGDSYNEQFF
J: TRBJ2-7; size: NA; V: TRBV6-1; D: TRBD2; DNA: TGTGCCAGCAGCTCAACGGGCGGGACTAGATCCTACGAGCAGTACTTC; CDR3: CASSSTGGTRSYEQYF
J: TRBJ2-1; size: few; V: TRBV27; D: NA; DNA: TGTGCCAGCAGCCAGACTTGGGTTGGGAATGAGCAGTTCTTC; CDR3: CASSQTWVGNEQFF
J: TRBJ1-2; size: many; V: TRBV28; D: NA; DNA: TGTGCCAGCAGTCTCGGGATAGGGGACGGCTACACCTTC; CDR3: CASSLGIGDGYTF
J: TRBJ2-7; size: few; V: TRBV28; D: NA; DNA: TGTGCCAGCACGGACGGAACCTACGAGCAGTACTTC; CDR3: CASTDGTYEQYF
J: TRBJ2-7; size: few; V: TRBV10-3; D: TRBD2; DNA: TGTGCCATCAGTGTTCCACTAGCGGGAACCTACGAGCAGTACTTC; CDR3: CAISVPLAGTYEQYF
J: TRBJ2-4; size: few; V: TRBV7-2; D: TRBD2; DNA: TGTGCCAGCGCTAGCGGCGATAACAAAAACATTCAGTACTTC; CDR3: CASASGDNKNIQYF
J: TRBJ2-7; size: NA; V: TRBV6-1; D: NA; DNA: TGTGCCAGCAGTGAAAGGACCCACTACGAGCAGTACTTC; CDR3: CASSERTHYEQYF
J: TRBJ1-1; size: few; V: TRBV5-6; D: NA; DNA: TGTGCCAGCAGTATAGGGGGGGGCATGAGTGCTGAAGCTTTCTTT; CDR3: CASSIGGGMSAEAFF
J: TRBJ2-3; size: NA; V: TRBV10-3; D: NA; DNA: TGTGCCATCAGTGACGGACGTAGCACAGATACGCAGTATTTT; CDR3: CAISDGRSTDTQYF
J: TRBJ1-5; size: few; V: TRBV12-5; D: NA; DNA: TGTGCTAGTGTGTTCCAAATCAATCAGCCCCAGCATTTT; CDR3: CASVFQINQPQHF
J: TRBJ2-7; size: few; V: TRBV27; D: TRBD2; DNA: TGTGCCAGCAGTATCACCTCGAGCGGGAGGAACTCCTACGAGCAGTACTTC; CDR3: CASSITSSGRNSYEQYF
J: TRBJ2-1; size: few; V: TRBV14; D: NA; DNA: TGTGCCAGCAGCCGTCAGGGGGGCCCCTACAATGAGCAGTTCTTC; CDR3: CASSRQGGPYNEQFF
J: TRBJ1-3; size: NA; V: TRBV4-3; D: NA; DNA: TGCGCCAGCAGCCAAGACTATGGGACCAATCTGGGGGCGGGCTATGGAAACACCATATATTTT; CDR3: CASSQDYGTNLGAGYGNTIYF
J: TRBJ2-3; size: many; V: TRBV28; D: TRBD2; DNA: TGTGCCAGCAGTTTTGGACTAGCGGGTACCAGCACAGATACGCAGTATTTT; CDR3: CASSFGLAGTSTDTQYF
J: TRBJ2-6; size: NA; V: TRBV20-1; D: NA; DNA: TGCAGTGCTCCCCCGGGACCCTCTGGGGCCAACGTCCTGACTTTC; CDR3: CSAPPGPSGANVLTF
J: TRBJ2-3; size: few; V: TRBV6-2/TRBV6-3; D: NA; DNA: TGTGCCAGCAGCCATTTCCCCAAGCGGGCAGATACGCAGTATTTT; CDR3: CASSHFPKRADTQYF
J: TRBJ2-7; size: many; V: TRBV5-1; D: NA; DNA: TGCGCCAGCAGCTTGGTAGGCCTAGAGGGATACGAGCAGTACTTC; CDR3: CASSLVGLEGYEQYF
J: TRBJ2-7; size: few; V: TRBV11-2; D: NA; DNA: TGTGCCAGCAGCATGCTAGATCGGCCGGACGAGCAGTACTTC; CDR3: CASSMLDRPDEQYF
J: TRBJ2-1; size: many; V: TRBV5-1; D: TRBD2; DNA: TGCGCCAGCAGTCGTCCGGCTAGCGGGCAGTCCTACAATGAGCAGTTCTTC; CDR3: CASSRPASGQSYNEQFF
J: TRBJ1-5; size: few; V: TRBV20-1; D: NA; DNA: TGCAGTGCTGCGGTTAGCAATCAGCCCCAGCATTTT; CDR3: CSAAVSNQPQHF
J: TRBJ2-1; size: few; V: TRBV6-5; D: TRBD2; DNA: TGTGCCAGCAGTTACCCCTTAGCGGGAGGGCCCTCACGGGAGCAGTTCTTC; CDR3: CASSYPLAGGPSREQFF
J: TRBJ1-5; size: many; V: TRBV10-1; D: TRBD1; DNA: TGCGCCAGGGACAGGCAGTATAGCAATCAGCCCCAGCATTTT; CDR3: CARDRQYSNQPQHF
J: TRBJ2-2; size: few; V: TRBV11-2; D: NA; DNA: TGTGCCAGCCGAAACAGAAACACCGGGGAGCTGTTTTTT; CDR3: CASRNRNTGELFF
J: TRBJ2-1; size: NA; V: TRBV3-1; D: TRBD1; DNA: TGTGCCAGCAGCCAAGATCCCGGGACAGTTTACAATGAGCAGTTCTTC; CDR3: CASSQDPGTVYNEQFF
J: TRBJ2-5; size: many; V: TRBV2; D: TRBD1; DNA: TGTGCCAGCTCGACAGGGGGCTATGAGACCCAGTACTTC; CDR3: CASSTGGYETQYF